A selection of T cell receptor beta chains follows, all from one sample in a study of PD-1 blockade in classical Hodgkin lymphoma. TCRdb's copy holds only in-frame clones and misses some; the assay was immunoSEQ multiplex PCR. The table has about 110,000 clones, roughly 90% seen once; the top ten hold roughly 19%. The source material was peripheral blood mononuclear cells (PBMCs), sampled before the fourth cycle of nivolumab. These receptors originate from a human donor with classical Hodgkin lymphoma. Each CDR3 is given with its conserved first and last residue. Each record gives: V gene, clone size, J gene, D gene, CDR3 DNA, CDR3 protein. The D gene is left open where the match is weak. Rows may omit the clone size; those that give it use once, few, many or a size class.

v_call: TRBV4-1; clone_size: NA; j_call: TRBJ1-4; d_call: TRBD1; cdr3_nt: TGCGCCAGCAGCCACGCGCCCGGGACAGGGGGGTCCAAACTGTTTTTT; cdr3_aa: CASSHAPGTGGSKLFF
v_call: TRBV4-1; clone_size: few; j_call: TRBJ1-1; d_call: NA; cdr3_nt: TGCGCCAGCAGCCCTGAGGTAATGAACACTGAAGCTTTCTTT; cdr3_aa: CASSPEVMNTEAFF
v_call: TRBV14; clone_size: NA; j_call: TRBJ2-4; d_call: TRBD2; cdr3_nt: TGTGCCAGCAGCCAAGACCCGGGACTACGGGACATTCAGTACTTC; cdr3_aa: CASSQDPGLRDIQYF
v_call: TRBV2; clone_size: NA; j_call: TRBJ2-7; d_call: TRBD1; cdr3_nt: TGTGCCAGCAGGGGCGTTCTTGGGACAGACTACGAGCAGTACTTC; cdr3_aa: CASRGVLGTDYEQYF
v_call: TRBV13; clone_size: NA; j_call: TRBJ1-5; d_call: NA; cdr3_nt: TGTGCCAGCAGCTTCGGGACGGGGCAGCCCCAGCATTTT; cdr3_aa: CASSFGTGQPQHF
v_call: TRBV6-1; clone_size: NA; j_call: TRBJ1-4; d_call: NA; cdr3_nt: TGTGCCAGCACTATGGGGGGGTGGGATGAAAAACTGTTTTTT; cdr3_aa: CASTMGGWDEKLFF
v_call: TRBV21-1; clone_size: NA; j_call: TRBJ2-1; d_call: NA; cdr3_nt: TGTGCCAGCAGCACTATGACTAGCGGGAGGGATGAGCAGTTCTTC; cdr3_aa: CASSTMTSGRDEQFF
v_call: TRBV27; clone_size: NA; j_call: TRBJ1-2; d_call: TRBD1; cdr3_nt: TGTGCCAGCAGTTTGGGACAGGGCCTGGGCTACACCTTC; cdr3_aa: CASSLGQGLGYTF
v_call: TRBV19; clone_size: once; j_call: TRBJ2-7; d_call: TRBD2; cdr3_nt: TGTGCCAGTAGTTGGACAGGGACTAGCGGGACGGGGGAGCAGTACTTC; cdr3_aa: CASSWTGTSGTGEQYF
v_call: TRBV28; clone_size: NA; j_call: TRBJ2-7; d_call: NA; cdr3_nt: TGTGCCAGCAGATTGGCGACCACCTACGAGCAGTACTTC; cdr3_aa: CASRLATTYEQYF